The rows below give T cell receptor beta chains drawn from one sample of a study of CD8 T cells in Susac syndrome. TCRdb reanalysed the immunoSEQ multiplex PCR reads using MiXCR and keeps one entry per CDR3 protein. The sample contains 200,000 or so distinct CDR3 sequences, nearly 95% of which appear only once. Sequencing was performed on CD4+ T cells from PBMCs. The receptors shown here come from a human donor with multiple sclerosis. Each CDR3 is given with its conserved first and last residue.

v_call	cdr3_length	j_call	cdr3_aa
TRBV12-3/TRBV12-4	12	TRBJ2-1	CASSRDLLFVFF
TRBV11-2	15	TRBJ2-7	CASSLDPVGRYEQYF
TRBV13	17	TRBJ2-3	CASSPPGSFPFTDTQYF
TRBV7-2	14	TRBJ2-4	CASSLERRKNIQYF
TRBV20-1	12	TRBJ2-7	CSATGQDYEQYF
TRBV10-2	14	TRBJ1-2	CASRPGQGIYGYTF
TRBV6-7	17	TRBJ2-7	CAGPSVGFTREVYEQYF
TRBV29-1	16	TRBJ1-2	CSVEDKGQGQINGYTF
TRBV4-1	15	TRBJ2-2	CASSQGRSNTGELFF
TRBV15	12	TRBJ2-5	CATSALRETQYF
TRBV25-1	14	TRBJ1-2	CASSATGLVYGYTF
TRBV4-2	16	TRBJ2-3	CASSRIPGLRTDTQYF
TRBV5-1	22	TRBJ2-3	CASSPWTSGGHLDRTDTDTQYF
TRBV3-1	15	TRBJ2-7	CASSQGGGHSYEQYF
TRBV29-1	13	TRBJ2-1	CSVEGGRWGEQFF
TRBV9	15	TRBJ1-2	CASSVEQGAFYGYTF
TRBV4-1	15	TRBJ2-1	CASSKGLNVNNEQFF
TRBV9	13	TRBJ2-3	CASSVLSPDTQYF
TRBV24-1	14	TRBJ2-1	CATSDLPASHEQFF
TRBV3-1	14	TRBJ2-1	CASSQFSAHNEQFF
TRBV27	15	TRBJ2-7	CASSLYGLADYEQYF
TRBV3-1	16	TRBJ2-5	CASSPLMGLAPETQYF
TRBV29-1	12	TRBJ2-7	CSVGFGVHEQYF
TRBV30	15	TRBJ2-2	CAWRELAGGPGELFF
TRBV2	12	TRBJ2-5	CASRSDDETQYF
TRBV11-2	15	TRBJ2-3	CASSLRLAATDTQYF
TRBV20-1	12	TRBJ2-3	CSAARSTDTQYF
TRBV12-5	15	TRBJ2-5	CASGRLAGVGETQYF
TRBV4-1	14	TRBJ2-5	CASSRWFGGETQYF
TRBV7-3	21	TRBJ2-3	CASSSKPSTSGRTGFTDTQYF
TRBV3-1	14	TRBJ1-2	CASSQVRKDYGYTF
TRBV5-4	15	TRBJ2-7	CASSGPGQGPYEQYF
TRBV29-1	13	TRBJ1-1	CSSRWRETTEAFF